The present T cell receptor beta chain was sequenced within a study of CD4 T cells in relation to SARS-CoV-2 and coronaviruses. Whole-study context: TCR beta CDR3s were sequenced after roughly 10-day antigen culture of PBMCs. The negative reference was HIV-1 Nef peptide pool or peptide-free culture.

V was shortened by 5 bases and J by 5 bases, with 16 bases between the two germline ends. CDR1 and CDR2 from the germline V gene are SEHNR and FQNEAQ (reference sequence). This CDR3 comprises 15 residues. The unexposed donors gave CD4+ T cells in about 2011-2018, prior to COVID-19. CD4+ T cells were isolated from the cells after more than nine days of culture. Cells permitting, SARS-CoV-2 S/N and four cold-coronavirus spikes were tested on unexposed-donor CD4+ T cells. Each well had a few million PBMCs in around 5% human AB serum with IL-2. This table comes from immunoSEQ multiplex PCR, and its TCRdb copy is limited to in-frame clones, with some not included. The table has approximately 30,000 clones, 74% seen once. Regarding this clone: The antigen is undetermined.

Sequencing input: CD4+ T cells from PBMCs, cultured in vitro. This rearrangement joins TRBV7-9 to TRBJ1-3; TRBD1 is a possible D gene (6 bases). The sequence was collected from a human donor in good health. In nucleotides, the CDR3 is TGTGCCAGCAGCCCCCCCAGACAGGCCCGAAACACCATATATTTT. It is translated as CASSPPRQARNTIYF.